This TCR beta chain derives from a study of Ad26.COV2.S vaccination and SARS-CoV-2 variants. Study-wide context: Once or twice, 56 days apart, Ad26.COV2.S was delivered intramuscularly.

The method was immunoSEQ multiplex PCR; TCRdb's version includes in-frame clones alone and lacks a portion of them. The top ten hold roughly 1.9% of the sample, which has around 320,000 clones, more than 70% seen once. This clone showed up just a few times. Antigen unknown. This sample's treatment: roughly 19 received Ad26.COV2.S at low or high dose, single or two shots; 5 received placebo; per-sample allocation not given. The samples were gathered on day 63 after the first injection of vaccine or placebo. This CDR3 contains 13 residues. Per the germline V gene, CDR1 is MRHNA and CDR2 is SNTAGT. V was clipped by 2 bases and J by 3 bases, with 7 bases between them. Study-level findings and limits: Comparable non-spike TCR breadth was observed in vaccine and placebo recipients. While placebo recipients had lower spike-specific TCR breadth, vaccine recipients had more.

This rearrangement joins TRBV6-4 to TRBJ1-2; a possible D gene is TRBD1 (6 bases). The source is a person aged 18-65 years who received the Ad26.COV2.S COVID-19 vaccine or a placebo. Material: peripheral blood, obtained in a trial of Ad26.COV2.S vaccine versus placebo. CDR3 sequence (DNA): TGTGCCAGCAGTGACGGGGGGCACTATGGCTACACCTTC. It yields the protein CASSDGGHYGYTF.